This TCR beta chain is from a study of cytomegalovirus exposure and HLA in healthy donors. The study's findings and limits: A link between a missense DCLRE1C variant and TCR beta V- and J-gene trimming emerged from a later analysis.

60 Vbeta and 13 Jbeta primers were used in PCR. The data were produced by immunoSEQ multiplex PCR, yet TCRdb's version contains in-frame clones alone and is incomplete. This sample has about 150,000 clones, with around 90% found just once. On this clone itself: The antigen is unknown.

Germline V gene data show CDR1 as MNHNS and CDR2 as SASEGT. Trimming stripped 8 bases from V and 3 bases from J, with 11 bases between. The CDR3 runs to 13 residues. The origin of this receptor is a woman aged 40 to 55 in good health and CMV-seronegative. The sample taken for sequencing was PBMCs. The chain is built from TRBV6-1 and TRBJ1-5; possible D gene TRBD1, 5 bases. The CDR3 bases are TGTGCCAGCTCGGGGGTAAACAATCAGCCCCAGCATTTT. Translated: CASSGVNNQPQHF.